This T cell receptor beta chain was captured in a study of blood T cell repertoires in COVID-19. CDR3 size: 17 residues. V lost 3 bases and J lost 3; bases outside the gene matches: 10. CDR1 MNHEY and CDR2 SMNVEV come from the germline V gene (reference sequence). The data were produced by immunoSEQ multiplex PCR, yet TCRdb's version contains in-frame clones alone and is incomplete. The table shows about 360,000 clones, with 87% occurring only once. The V gene is TRBV27, the J gene TRBJ1-1, with TRBD1 identical over 10 bases. The TCR originated in a man under 40 who had recovered from COVID-19. The sample taken for sequencing was PBMCs or T cells enriched from blood (not recorded which). Here the CDR3 reads CASSFAGTGVFYTEAFF. In nucleotides, the CDR3 is TGTGCCAGCAGTTTCGCCGGGACAGGGGTCTTTTACACTGAAGCTTTCTTT.